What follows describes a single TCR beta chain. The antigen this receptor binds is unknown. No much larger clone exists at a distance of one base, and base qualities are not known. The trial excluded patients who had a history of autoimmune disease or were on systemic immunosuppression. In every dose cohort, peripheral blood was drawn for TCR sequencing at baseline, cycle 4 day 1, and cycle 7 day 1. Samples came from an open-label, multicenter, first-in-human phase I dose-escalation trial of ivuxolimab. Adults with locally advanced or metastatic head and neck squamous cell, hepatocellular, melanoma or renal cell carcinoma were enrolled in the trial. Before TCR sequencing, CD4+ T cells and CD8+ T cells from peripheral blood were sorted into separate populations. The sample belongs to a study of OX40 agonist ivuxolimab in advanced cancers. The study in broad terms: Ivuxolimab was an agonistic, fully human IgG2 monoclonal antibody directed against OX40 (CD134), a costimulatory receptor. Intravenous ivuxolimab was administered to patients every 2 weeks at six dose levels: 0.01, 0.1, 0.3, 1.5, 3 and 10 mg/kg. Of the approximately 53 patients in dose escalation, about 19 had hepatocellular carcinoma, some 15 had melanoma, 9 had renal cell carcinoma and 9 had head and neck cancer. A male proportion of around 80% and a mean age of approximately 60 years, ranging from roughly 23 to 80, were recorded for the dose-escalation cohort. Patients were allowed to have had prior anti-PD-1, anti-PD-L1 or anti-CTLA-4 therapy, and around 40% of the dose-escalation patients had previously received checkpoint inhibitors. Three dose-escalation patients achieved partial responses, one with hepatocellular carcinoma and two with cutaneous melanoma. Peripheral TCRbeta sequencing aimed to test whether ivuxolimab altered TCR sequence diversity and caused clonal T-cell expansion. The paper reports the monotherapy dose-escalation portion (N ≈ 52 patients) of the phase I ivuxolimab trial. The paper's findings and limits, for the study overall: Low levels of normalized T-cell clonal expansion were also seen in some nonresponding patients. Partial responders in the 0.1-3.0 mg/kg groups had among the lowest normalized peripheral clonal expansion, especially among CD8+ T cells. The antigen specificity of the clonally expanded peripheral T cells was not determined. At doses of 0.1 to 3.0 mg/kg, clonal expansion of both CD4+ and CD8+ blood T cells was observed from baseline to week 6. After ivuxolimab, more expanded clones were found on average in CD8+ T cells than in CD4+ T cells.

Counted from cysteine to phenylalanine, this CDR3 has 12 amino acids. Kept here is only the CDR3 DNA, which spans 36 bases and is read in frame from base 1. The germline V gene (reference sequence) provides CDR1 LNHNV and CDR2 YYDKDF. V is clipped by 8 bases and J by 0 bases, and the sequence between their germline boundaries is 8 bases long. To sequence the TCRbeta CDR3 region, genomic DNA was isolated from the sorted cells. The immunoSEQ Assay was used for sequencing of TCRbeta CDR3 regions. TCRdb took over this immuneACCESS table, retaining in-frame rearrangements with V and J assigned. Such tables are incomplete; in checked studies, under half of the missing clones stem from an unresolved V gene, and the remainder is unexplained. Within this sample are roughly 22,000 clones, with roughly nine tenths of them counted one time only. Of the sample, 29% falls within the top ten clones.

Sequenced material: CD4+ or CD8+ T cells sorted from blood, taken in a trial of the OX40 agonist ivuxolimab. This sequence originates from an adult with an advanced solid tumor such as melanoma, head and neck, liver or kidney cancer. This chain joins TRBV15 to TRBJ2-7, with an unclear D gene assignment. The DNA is TGTGCCACCTCCGAGACCTCCTACGAGCAGTACTTC. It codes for CATSETSYEQYF.